Listed below are T cell receptor beta chains from one sample, sequenced in a study of blood T cell repertoires in COVID-19. The table came from immunoSEQ multiplex PCR; TCRdb's copy has only in-frame clones and leaves some out. Of some 200,000 clones listed, about 90% are singletons. Specimen: peripheral blood. These receptors originate from a man aged 30 to 45 with acute or convalescent COVID-19. The CDR3 runs from the conserved cysteine through the conserved F or W. D genes are given only for firm matches. Not every row has a clone size; where given, it reads once, few, many or a size class.

TRBD2	TRBJ2-7	NA	TRBV3-1/TRBV3-2	TGTGCCAGCAATTTAGCGGGGGGTTATGAGCAGTACTTC	CASNLAGGYEQYF
TRBD1	TRBJ1-6	NA	TRBV30	TGTGCCTGGAGGGTTAATACAGGGGGCCCCCTCCACTTT	CAWRVNTGGPLHF
NA	TRBJ1-5	NA	TRBV28	TGTGCCAGCTGGCAACAGGCTTTCAATCAGCCCCAGCATTTT	CASWQQAFNQPQHF
NA	TRBJ2-3	once	TRBV5-1	TGCGCCAGCAGCTTGGGTTATGGCAGGATGGTCGGCACAGATACGCAGTATTTT	CASSLGYGRMVGTDTQYF
NA	TRBJ1-5	few	TRBV27	TGTGCCAGCAGTTTAACTGGGACTGGTCAGCCCCAGCATTTT	CASSLTGTGQPQHF
TRBD1	TRBJ1-2	once	TRBV27	TGTGCCAGCAGCCTCAGGGGGTCCCTCAATGGCTACACCTTC	CASSLRGSLNGYTF
NA	TRBJ1-1	NA	TRBV28	TGTGCCAGCAGTTTAGAGGGGACTTGGACTGAAGCTTTCTTT	CASSLEGTWTEAFF
TRBD1	TRBJ1-2	NA	TRBV4-1	TGCGCCAGCGGGACTTTGGGACAGCCATATGGCTACACCTTC	CASGTLGQPYGYTF
TRBD2	TRBJ2-1	NA	TRBV6-4	TGTGCCAGCAGTCTTCTAGCGGGAGGGGTCAATGAGCAGTTCTTC	CASSLLAGGVNEQFF
TRBD1	TRBJ2-1	once	TRBV4-1	TGCGCCAGCAGCCAAGATGAAGGCGCCAGGGGGTGGAATGAGCAGTTCTTC	CASSQDEGARGWNEQFF
TRBD1	TRBJ2-1	NA	TRBV11-2	TGTGCCAGCAGCATCGGACAGGGATGGAATGAGCAGTTCTTC	CASSIGQGWNEQFF
NA	TRBJ2-2	NA	TRBV16	TGTGCCAGCAGCCAATCTGTGCTAGCCACCGGGGAGCTGTTTTTT	CASSQSVLATGELFF
TRBD1	TRBJ1-3	NA	TRBV3-1/TRBV3-2	TGTGCCAGCAGCGTGAAAGGGGGCGGAAACACCATATATTTT	CASSVKGGGNTIYF
TRBD1	TRBJ2-7	NA	TRBV28	TGTGCCAGCAGGCCGACAGGGCGAGTCAACGAGCAGTACTTC	CASRPTGRVNEQYF
NA	TRBJ2-3	NA	TRBV28	TGTGCCACCCTCATCAGGGATGCGCAGTATTTT	CATLIRDAQYF
NA	TRBJ1-6	NA	TRBV19	TGTGCCAGCAAAATAGGTTTTACGGGTGATTCACCCCTCCACTTT	CASKIGFTGDSPLHF
TRBD2	TRBJ2-1	NA	TRBV27	TGTGCCAGCAGTTTATTGGGGGGGGTGATCTACAATGAGCAGTTCTTC	CASSLLGGVIYNEQFF
NA	TRBJ1-6	once	TRBV7-9	TGTGCCAGCAGCTCCGAGGGTATCTATAATTCACCCCTCCACTTT	CASSSEGIYNSPLHF
NA	TRBJ2-3	NA	TRBV5-4	TGTGCCAGCAGCTTGGTAGACTCAACAGATACGCAGTATTTT	CASSLVDSTDTQYF
NA	TRBJ2-5	NA	TRBV6-4	TGTGCCAGCAGTACTCATCACGGGGAGACCCAGTACTTC	CASSTHHGETQYF
NA	TRBJ2-3	NA	TRBV19	TGTGCCAGTAGTGCCAGGGCCTTAGCACGAGATACGCAGTATTTT	CASSARALARDTQYF
TRBD2	TRBJ2-7	NA	TRBV9	TGTGCCAGCAGCGTAACCGGGGGGTGGAACGAGCAGTACTTC	CASSVTGGWNEQYF
NA	TRBJ1-5	once	TRBV18	TGTGCCAGCTCACTCGATGGCGGGGGCCTTTATAGCAATCAGCCCCAGCATTTT	CASSLDGGGLYSNQPQHF
TRBD2	TRBJ2-2	NA	TRBV30	TGTGCCTGGAGGCTTAGCGGGTCGAACACCGGGGAGCTGTTTTTT	CAWRLSGSNTGELFF
TRBD2	TRBJ2-5	NA	TRBV6-5	TGTGCCAGCAGCGCTAGCGGACAAGAGACCCAGTACTTC	CASSASGQETQYF
NA	TRBJ1-3	NA	TRBV29-1	TGCAGCGTTGAAGCTTATGGGGGCTCCGGAAACACCATATATTTT	CSVEAYGGSGNTIYF
NA	TRBJ2-5	NA	TRBV6-6	TGTGCCAGCAGCTTTTTTGGGGGGGGCACTCAAGAGACCCAGTACTTC	CASSFFGGGTQETQYF
NA	TRBJ2-3	NA	TRBV5-1	TGCGCCAGCTCCCCAAAGCGCGGGGCAGATACGCAGTATTTT	CASSPKRGADTQYF
TRBD1	TRBJ1-2	NA	TRBV18	TGTGCCAGCTCACGGGACAGAGGGAACGGCTACACCTTC	CASSRDRGNGYTF
NA	TRBJ1-1	NA	TRBV27	TGTGCCAGCAGTTTTTGGGGCGAAGGGAGGGACACTGAAGCTTTCTTT	CASSFWGEGRDTEAFF
NA	TRBJ2-3	NA	TRBV19	TGTGCCAGTAAATGGACAGCTAGCACAGATACGCAGTATTTT	CASKWTASTDTQYF
NA	TRBJ1-3	NA	TRBV7-3	TGTGCCAGCAGCTTATTAGTGACAGATGGAAACACCATATATTTT	CASSLLVTDGNTIYF
NA	TRBJ1-6	NA	TRBV25-1	TGTGCCAGCAGTGAACTCCTAAATTCACCCCTCCACTTT	CASSELLNSPLHF
TRBD1	TRBJ1-4	NA	TRBV6-6	TGTGCCAGCATTCAAGACAGGGGGCGCGAAAAACTGTTTTTT	CASIQDRGREKLFF
NA	TRBJ2-5	NA	TRBV18	TGTGCCAGCCGGGGCCAAGAGACCCAGTACTTC	CASRGQETQYF
NA	TRBJ1-5	NA	TRBV5-1	TGCGCCAGCAGCTTGGAGGGGCCGGGGGGGCCCCAGCATTTT	CASSLEGPGGPQHF
NA	TRBJ2-2	NA	TRBV6-1	TGTGCCAGCAGTGAGCGGCGGTACTCGAACACCGGGGAGCTGTTTTTT	CASSERRYSNTGELFF
TRBD2	TRBJ2-7	NA	TRBV27	TGTGCCAGCAGTTTATCGGGGGGGAACCTGGCTTACGAGCAGTACTTC	CASSLSGGNLAYEQYF